This T cell receptor beta chain is drawn from a study of post-analysis software for immune sequencing data. Across the study: Relapsing-remitting, secondary progressive and progressive-relapsing multiple sclerosis were all included among the disease courses.

General study results and limits: Controls had lower frequencies than patients of about five TRBV segments, which included TRBV5-6, TRBV5-1 and TRBV20-1.

The CDR3 spans 12 residues. CDR1 and CDR2 (germline): SEHNR, FQNEAQ (reference sequence). Points on this clonotype: Its specificity is unknown.

Each TCR beta cDNA library carried unique molecular identifiers. Once about 0.95 to 10 million T cells were used, some 500,000 cDNA molecules resulted. In TCRdb, the PCR reads were re-called with MiXCR into one record per CDR3 protein. This repertoire shows a few hundred thousand distinct CDR3 sequences, around 40% found once; its top ten account for 9.5% to 13%. The chain couples TRBV7-9 to TRBJ1-3; TRBD1 might be the D (6 bases). The sample was blood. The origin of this receptor is a girl aged 5-17 years with multiple sclerosis. CDR3 region: CGGQNPGNTIYF. CDR3 in DNA: TGTGGAGGACAGAATCCTGGAAACACCATATATTTT.